This T cell receptor beta chain was obtained from a study of post-analysis software for immune sequencing data. Study findings and constraints: Patients showed TRBV5-6, TRBV5-1 and TRBV20-1 among five TRBV segments more frequent than in controls. Clustering by F measure revealed strong co-clustering among samples prepared together in one batch. Versus controls, multiple sclerosis patients showed significantly lower diversity (normalized Chao1).

Presence of unique molecular identifiers characterized the TCR beta cDNA libraries. With roughly 1 to 11 million T cells as the source, hundreds of thousands of cDNA molecules resulted. Each CDR3 protein gets one entry after TCRdb re-called the PCR reads with MiXCR. The data show over 700,000 distinct CDR3 sequences, with 30% seen just once and around 0.6% held by the top ten. To note about this clonotype: Its antigen is still unknown.

V dropped 2 bases and J dropped 8 bases, with 15 bases sitting between them. The length of the CDR3 is 14 residues. The germline V gene encodes CDR1 MDHEN and CDR2 SYDVKM. The chain combines TRBV28 with TRBJ1-2; D is unresolved. The origin of this receptor is a girl between 10 and 17 years old with multiple sclerosis. The sequenced sample was blood. The chain's CDR3 is CASSLLRVRHGYTF. CDR3 in DNA: TGTGCCAGCAGTTTACTCCGAGTAAGGCACGGCTACACCTTC.